What follows is one T cell receptor (beta chain) and its context. The entry originates in a study of blood T cell repertoires in COVID-19. CDR3 length: 15 residues. Trimming removed 1 base at V and 5 bases at J, with 14 bases between. Germline CDR1 is LNHNV and CDR2 is YYDKDF (reference sequence). Sequencing used immunoSEQ multiplex PCR; TCRdb keeps in-frame clones, though not all of them. Of over 120,000 clones in the sample, 77% were seen once. This TCR came from a woman aged 45-60 years with active or convalescent COVID-19. The rearrangement links TRBV15 to TRBJ2-5; perhaps TRBD1 as D (5 bases). Sequencing was performed on peripheral blood. The CDR3: CATSRVGQGGETQYF. DNA for the CDR3: TGTGCCACCAGCAGAGTTGGCCAGGGCGGCGAGACCCAGTACTTC.